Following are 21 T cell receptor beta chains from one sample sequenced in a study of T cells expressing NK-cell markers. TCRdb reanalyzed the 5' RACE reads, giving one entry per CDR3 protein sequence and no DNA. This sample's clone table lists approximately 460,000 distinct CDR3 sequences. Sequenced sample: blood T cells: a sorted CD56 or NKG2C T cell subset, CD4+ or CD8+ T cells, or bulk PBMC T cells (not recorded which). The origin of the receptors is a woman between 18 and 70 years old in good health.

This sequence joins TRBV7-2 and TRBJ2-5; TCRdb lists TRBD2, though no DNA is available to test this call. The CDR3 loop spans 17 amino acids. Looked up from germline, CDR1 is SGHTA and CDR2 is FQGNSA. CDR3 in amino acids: CASSFWRGLAGEETQYF.

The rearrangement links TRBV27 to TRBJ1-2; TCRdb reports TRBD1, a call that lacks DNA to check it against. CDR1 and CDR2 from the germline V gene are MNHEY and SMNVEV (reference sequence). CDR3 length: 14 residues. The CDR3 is CASRLGPGRYGYTF.

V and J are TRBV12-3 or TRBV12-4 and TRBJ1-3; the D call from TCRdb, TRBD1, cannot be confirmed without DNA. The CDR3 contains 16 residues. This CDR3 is CASRRGQARMGNTIYF.

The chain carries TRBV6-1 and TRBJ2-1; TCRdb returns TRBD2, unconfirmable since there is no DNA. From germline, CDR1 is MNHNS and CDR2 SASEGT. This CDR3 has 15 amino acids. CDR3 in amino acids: CASSETSGAHNEQFF.

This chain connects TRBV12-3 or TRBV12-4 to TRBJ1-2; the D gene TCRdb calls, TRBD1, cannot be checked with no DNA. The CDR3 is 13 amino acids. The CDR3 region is CASSSGQIYGYTF.

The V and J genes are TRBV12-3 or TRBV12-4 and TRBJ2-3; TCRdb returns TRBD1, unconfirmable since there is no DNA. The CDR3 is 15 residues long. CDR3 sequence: CASGDRMGKTDTQYF.

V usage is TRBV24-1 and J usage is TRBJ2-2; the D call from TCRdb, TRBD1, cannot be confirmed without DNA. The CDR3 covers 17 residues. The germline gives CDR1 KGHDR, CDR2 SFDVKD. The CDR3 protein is CATSDLTGQGETGELFF.

CDR3 sequence reads: CANSPDAYEQYF. The J gene is TRBJ2-7, the V gene TRBV12-3 or TRBV12-4. This CDR3 comprises 12 residues.

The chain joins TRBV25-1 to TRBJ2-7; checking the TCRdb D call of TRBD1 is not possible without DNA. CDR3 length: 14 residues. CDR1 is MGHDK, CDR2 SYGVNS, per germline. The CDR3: CASSEIGGPYEQYF.

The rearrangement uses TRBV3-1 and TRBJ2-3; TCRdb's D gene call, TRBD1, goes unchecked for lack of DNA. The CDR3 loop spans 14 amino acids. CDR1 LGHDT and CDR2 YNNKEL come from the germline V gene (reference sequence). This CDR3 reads CASSHQGLMDTQYF.

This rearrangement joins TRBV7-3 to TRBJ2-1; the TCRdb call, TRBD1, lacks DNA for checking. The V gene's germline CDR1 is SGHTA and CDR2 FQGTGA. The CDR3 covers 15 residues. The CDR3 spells CASSTNRDLNNEQFF.

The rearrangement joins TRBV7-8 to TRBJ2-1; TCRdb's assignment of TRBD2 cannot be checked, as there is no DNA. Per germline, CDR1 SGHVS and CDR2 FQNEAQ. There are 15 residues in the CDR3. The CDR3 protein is CASRPIPSSYNEQFF.

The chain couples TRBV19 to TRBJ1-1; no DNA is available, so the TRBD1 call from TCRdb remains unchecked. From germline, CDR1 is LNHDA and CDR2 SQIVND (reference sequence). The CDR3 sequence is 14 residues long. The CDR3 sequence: CASSTTDSNTEAFF. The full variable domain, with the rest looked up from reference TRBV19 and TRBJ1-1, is DGGITQSPKYLFRKEGQNVTLSCEQNLNHDAMYWYRQDPGQGLRLIYYSQIVNDFQKGDIAEGYSVSREKKESFPLTVTSAQKNPTAFYLCASSTTDSNTEAFFGQGTRLTVV.

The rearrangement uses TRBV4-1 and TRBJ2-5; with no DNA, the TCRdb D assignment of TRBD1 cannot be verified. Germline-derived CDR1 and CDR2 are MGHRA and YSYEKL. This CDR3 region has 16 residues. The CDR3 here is CASSQDRTGPQETQYF.

The CDR3 is CASSPGTYGQPQHF. V usage is TRBV4-3 and J usage is TRBJ1-5; TCRdb selects TRBD1, and the lack of DNA leaves this call unchecked. The CDR3 covers 14 residues. CDR1 and CDR2 from the germline V gene are LGHNA and YSLEER.

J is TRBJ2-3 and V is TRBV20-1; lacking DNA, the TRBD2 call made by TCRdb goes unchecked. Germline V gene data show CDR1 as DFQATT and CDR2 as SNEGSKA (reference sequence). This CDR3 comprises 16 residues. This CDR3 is CSARDFGGGGTDTQYF.

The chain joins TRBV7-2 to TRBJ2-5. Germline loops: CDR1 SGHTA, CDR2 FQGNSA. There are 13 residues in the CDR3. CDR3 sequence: CASSLEPEETQYF.

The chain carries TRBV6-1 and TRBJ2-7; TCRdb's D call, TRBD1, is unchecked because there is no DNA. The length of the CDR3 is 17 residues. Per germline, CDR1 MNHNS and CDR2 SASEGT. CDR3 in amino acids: CASSVSSPGTGGGEQYF.

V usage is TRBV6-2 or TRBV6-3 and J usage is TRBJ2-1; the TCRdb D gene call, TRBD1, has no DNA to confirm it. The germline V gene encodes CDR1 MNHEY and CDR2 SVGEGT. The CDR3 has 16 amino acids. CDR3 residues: CASSYSLWTAEGEQFF.

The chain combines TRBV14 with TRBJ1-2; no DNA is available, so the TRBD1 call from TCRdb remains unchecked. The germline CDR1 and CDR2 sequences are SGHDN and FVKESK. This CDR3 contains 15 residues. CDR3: CASSHGGTGGIGYTF.

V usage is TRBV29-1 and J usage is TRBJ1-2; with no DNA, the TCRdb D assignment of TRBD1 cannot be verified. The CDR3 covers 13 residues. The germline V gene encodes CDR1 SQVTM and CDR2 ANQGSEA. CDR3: CSVHDRGRAGYTF.